The source of this T cell receptor beta chain is a study of breast tumors, draining lymph nodes, adjacent tissues (dated by TCRdb to the mid-2010s). Background on the whole study: In breast cancer patients, the study compared the TCR beta repertoires of tumor, adjacent nontumor tissue and axillary lymph nodes. The study was designed to assess the relationships and possible T-cell exchange between tumor, surrounding tissue and draining lymph node repertoires in human breast cancer. The investigation overall reported the following: Tumor T-cell repertoires showed less diversity than lymph node repertoires and more diversity than nontumor tissue repertoires, and tumor T-cell repertoires showed preferential V and J gene usage. In luminal-like breast cancer, tumor and nontumor tissue repertoires resembled each other significantly more than in basal-like breast cancer. A scenario in which most tumor T cells derive from the lymph node and then expand within tumor tissue was judged to be consistent with the data. Rather than being directly demonstrated, the conclusion that tumor T cells originate in lymph nodes was presented as consistent with a hypothesis.

V is reduced by 6 bases and J by 2 bases, leaving a spacing of 11 bases between them. From cysteine to phenylalanine, the CDR3 is 14 amino acids long. CDR3 DNA only is kept here, 42 bases in frame from base 1. The germline V gene encodes CDR1 LNHDA and CDR2 SQIVND (reference sequence). The run used an Illumina HiSeq 2000. TCR beta chain libraries were generated by multiplex PCR amplification. High-throughput sequencing was used to analyze the amplified TCR beta chain products. The public reads were reprocessed in TCRdb via fastp at Q25 and MiXCR, keeping in-frame beta chains. One record per CDR3 amino acid sequence lists the most common genes and DNA. The sample yields over 200,000 distinct CDR3 sequences; around 34% were counted once. The ten largest make up 3.6% of the sample. This clonotype occurred many times. The antigen this receptor binds is unknown. No base quality information exists; no much larger clone differs at one position.

Lymph node samples came from the axillary draining lymph nodes of breast cancer patients. This TCR was sampled from a female donor with breast cancer. Some clones in this sample may be carry-over from other donors' samples. The chain is encoded by TRBV19 joined to TRBJ1-3; no confident D gene assignment can be made. Sequencing input: axillary lymph node tissue. The DNA sequence follows: TGTGCCAGTAGAAGGGTATCGCCTGGAAACACCATATATTTT. This translates into CASRRVSPGNTIYF.